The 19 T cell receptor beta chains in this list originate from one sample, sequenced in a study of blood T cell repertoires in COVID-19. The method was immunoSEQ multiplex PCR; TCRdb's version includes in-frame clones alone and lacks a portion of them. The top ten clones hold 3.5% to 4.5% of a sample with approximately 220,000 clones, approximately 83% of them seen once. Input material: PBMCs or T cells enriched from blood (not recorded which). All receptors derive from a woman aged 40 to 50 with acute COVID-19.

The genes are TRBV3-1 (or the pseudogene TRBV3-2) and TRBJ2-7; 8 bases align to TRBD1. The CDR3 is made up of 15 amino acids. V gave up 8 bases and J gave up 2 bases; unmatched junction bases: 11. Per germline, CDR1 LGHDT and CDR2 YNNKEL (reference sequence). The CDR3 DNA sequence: TGTGCCAGCGTTTGGGGGGACAGGATACCCTACGAGCAGTACTTC. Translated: CASVWGDRIPYEQYF.

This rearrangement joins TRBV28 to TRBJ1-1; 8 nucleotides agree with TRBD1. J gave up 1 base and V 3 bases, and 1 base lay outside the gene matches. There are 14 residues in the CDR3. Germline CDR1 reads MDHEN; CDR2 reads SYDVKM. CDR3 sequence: CASSLQGANTEAFF. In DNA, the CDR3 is TGTGCCAGCAGTTTGCAGGGGGCGAACACTGAAGCTTTCTTT.

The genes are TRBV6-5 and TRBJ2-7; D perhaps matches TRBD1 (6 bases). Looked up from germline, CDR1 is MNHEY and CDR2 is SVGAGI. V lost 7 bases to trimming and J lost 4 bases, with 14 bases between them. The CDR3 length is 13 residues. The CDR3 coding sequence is TGTGCCAGCACGGTCGGACAGACTTACGAGCAGTACTTC. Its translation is CASTVGQTYEQYF.

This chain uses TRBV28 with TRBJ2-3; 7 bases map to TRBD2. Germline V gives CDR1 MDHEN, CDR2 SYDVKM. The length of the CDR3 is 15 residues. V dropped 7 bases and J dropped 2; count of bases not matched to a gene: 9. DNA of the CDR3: TGTGCCAGCATCCAGGGCGGGGGTGTCACAGATACGCAGTATTTT. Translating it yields CASIQGGGVTDTQYF.

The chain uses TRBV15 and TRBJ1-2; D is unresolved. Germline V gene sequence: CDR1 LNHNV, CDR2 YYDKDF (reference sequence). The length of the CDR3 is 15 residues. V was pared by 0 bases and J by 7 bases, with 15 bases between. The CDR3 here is CATSRDRVALAGYTF. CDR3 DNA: TGTGCCACCAGCAGAGATCGGGTCGCTTTGGCTGGCTACACCTTC.

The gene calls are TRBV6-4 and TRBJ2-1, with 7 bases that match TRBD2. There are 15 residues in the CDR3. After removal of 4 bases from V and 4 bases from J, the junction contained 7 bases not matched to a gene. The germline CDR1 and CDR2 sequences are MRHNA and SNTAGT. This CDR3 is CASSVLPSGYNEQFF. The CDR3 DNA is TGTGCCAGCAGTGTCCTCCCTAGCGGTTACAATGAGCAGTTCTTC.

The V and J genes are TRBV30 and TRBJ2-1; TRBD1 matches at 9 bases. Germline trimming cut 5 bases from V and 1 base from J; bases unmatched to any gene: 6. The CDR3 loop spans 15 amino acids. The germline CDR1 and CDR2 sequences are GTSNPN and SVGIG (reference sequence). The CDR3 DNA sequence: TGTGCCTGGGACCACGGACAGGGGTCCTACAATGAGCAGTTCTTC. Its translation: CAWDHGQGSYNEQFF.

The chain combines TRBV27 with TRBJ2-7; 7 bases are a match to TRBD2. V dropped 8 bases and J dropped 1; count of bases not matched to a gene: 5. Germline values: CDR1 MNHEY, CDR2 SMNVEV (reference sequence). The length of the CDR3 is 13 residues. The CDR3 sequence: CASGSGDSYEQYF. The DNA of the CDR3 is TGTGCCAGCGGGAGCGGGGATTCCTACGAGCAGTACTTC.

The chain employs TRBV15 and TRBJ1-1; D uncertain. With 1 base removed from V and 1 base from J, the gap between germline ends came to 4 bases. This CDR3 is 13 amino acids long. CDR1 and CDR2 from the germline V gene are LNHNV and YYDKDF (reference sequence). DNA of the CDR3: TGTGCCACCAGCAGAGTCGGGAACACTGAAGCTTTCTTT. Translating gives CATSRVGNTEAFF.

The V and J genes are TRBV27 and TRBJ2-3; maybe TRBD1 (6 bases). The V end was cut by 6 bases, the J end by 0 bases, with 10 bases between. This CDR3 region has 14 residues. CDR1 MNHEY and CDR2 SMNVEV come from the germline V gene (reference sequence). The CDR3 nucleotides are TGTGCCAGCAGGGGGACACCAAGCACAGATACGCAGTATTTT. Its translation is CASRGTPSTDTQYF.

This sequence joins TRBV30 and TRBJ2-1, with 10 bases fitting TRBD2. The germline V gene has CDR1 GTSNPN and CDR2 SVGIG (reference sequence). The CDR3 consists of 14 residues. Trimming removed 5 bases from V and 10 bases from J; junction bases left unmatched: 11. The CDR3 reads CAWASGSSSGEQFF. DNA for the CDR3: TGTGCCTGGGCTAGCGGGAGCAGCTCGGGGGAGCAGTTCTTC.

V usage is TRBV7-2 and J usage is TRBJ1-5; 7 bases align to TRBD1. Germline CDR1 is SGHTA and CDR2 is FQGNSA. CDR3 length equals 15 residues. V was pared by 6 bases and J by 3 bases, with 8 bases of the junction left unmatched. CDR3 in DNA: TGTGCCAGCAGTTCGACCGGGACAGACAATCAGCCCCAGCATTTT. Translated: CASSSTGTDNQPQHF.

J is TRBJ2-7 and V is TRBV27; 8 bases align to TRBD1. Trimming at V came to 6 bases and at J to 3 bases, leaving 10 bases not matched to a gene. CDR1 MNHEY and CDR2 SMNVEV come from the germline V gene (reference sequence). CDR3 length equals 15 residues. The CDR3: CASRSGQGDFYEQYF. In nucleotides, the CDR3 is TGTGCCAGCAGAAGCGGACAGGGAGATTTCTACGAGCAGTACTTC.

Here the CDR3 DNA reads TGTGCCAGCTCCGTTAAACTAGCGGGAACCTACGAGCAGTACTTC. Translated: CASSVKLAGTYEQYF. This sequence joins TRBV5-4 and TRBJ2-7, with 10 bases aligning to TRBD2. The CDR3 is 15 residues long. Trimming at V came to 7 bases and at J to 2 bases, leaving 9 bases not matched to a gene. The germline V gene encodes CDR1 SGHNT and CDR2 YYREEE (reference sequence). The complete variable domain, with remaining parts taken from reference TRBV5-4 and TRBJ2-7, reads ETGVTQSPTHLIKTRGQQVTLRCSSQSGHNTVSWYQQALGQGPQFIFQYYREEENGRGNFPPRFSGLQFPNYSSELNVNALELDDSALYLCASSVKLAGTYEQYFGPGTRLTVT.

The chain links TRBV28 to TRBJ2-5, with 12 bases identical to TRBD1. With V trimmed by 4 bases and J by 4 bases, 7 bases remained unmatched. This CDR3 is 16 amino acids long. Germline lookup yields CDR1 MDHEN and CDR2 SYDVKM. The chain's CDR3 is CASSSPGQGARETQYF. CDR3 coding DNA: TGTGCCAGCAGTTCGCCGGGACAGGGGGCGCGAGAGACCCAGTACTTC.

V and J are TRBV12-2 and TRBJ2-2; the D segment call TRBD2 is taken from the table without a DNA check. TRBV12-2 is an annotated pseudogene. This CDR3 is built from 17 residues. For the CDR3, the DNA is TGTGCAAGTCGCTTAATGGATCGGGAGATTAACACCGGGGAGCTGTTTTTT. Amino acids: CASRLMDREINTGELFF.

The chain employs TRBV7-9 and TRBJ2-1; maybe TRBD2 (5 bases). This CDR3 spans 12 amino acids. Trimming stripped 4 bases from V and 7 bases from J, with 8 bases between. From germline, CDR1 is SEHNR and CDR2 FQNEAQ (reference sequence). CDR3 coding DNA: TGTGCCAGCAGCTGGACTGGTAATGAGCAGTTCTTC. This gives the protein CASSWTGNEQFF.

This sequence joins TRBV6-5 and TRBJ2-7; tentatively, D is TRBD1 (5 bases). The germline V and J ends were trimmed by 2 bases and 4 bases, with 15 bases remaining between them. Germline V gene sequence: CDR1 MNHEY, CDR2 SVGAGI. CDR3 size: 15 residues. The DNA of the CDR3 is TGTGCCAGCAGTTACGGGGCAGGCAGCTCGTACGAGCAGTACTTC. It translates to CASSYGAGSSYEQYF.

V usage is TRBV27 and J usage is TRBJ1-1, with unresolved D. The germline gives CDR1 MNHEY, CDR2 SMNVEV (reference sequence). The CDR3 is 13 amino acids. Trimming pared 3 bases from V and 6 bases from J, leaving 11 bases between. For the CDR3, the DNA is TGTGCCAGCAGTTTTTCCGGAGTGCCTGAAGCTTTCTTT. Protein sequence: CASSFSGVPEAFF.